This T cell receptor beta chain is from a study of TIL therapy for anti-PD-1-resistant metastatic lung cancer. Overall study context: Median tumor PD-L1 proportion score was roughly 5.8%.

The table lists this clone with a few counts. Its antigen is unidentified. The time point here: pre-treatment sample, taken before nivolumab and TIL therapy. Enrollment ran from October 2017 to early 2020. This was the immunoSEQ v3 assay. Sequencing was performed with immunoSEQ multiplex PCR; in TCRdb, only in-frame clones are kept and a portion is missing. Of about 55,000 clones in the sample, roughly four fifths were seen once. Overall study results and limits: TIL clonotype persistence in blood showed no apparent association with response. The cohort had more treatment-naive, never-smoker and oncogene-addicted patients than typical.

Germline V lookup: CDR1 MDHEN, CDR2 SYDVKM. The CDR3 covers 14 residues. Trimming shortened V by 6 bases and J by 3 bases, and 14 bases separated the two germline ends. The specimen was blood, collected at baseline. The receptor's source is a person between 25 and 80 years old with non-small cell lung cancer. The chain has TRBV28 and TRBJ1-1; D might be TRBD1 (6 bases). CDR3 coding DNA: TGTGCCAGCAGGCCCTTCGACAGGTACACTGAAGCTTTCTTT. Amino acids: CASRPFDRYTEAFF.